A single sample is the source of the 15 T cell receptor beta chains below, sequenced in a study of CD8+CD57+ T cells in acquired aplastic anemia. Genomic DNA served as template for TCR beta VDJ and CDR3 profiling. TCRdb processed the reads anew with MiXCR; each CDR3 protein has one entry. The sample yields some 180,000 distinct CDR3 sequences, less than 50% seen once. The sequenced patients had an expansion of CD8+CD57+ cells seen by flow cytometry. The sequenced material came from sorted CD4+, CD8+, or CD8+CD57+ T cells (not recorded which) from PBMCs. The receptors derive from a human donor with aplastic anemia.

As for this clonotype: A much larger clone lies a single base off, so this may be a read error. This chain joins TRBV19 and TRBJ1-1; D not resolved. The CDR3 covers 13 residues. CDR1 and CDR2 from the germline V gene are LNHDA and SQIVND (reference sequence). CDR3 nucleotide sequence: TGTGCCAGTAGTTTCACCAAGAACACTGACGCTTTCTTT. Translation: CASSFTKNTDAFF. Variable domain in full (rest from reference TRBV19 and TRBJ1-1): DGGITQSPKYLFRKEGQNVTLSCEQNLNHDAMYWYRQDPGQGLRLIYYSQIVNDFQKGDIAEGYSVSREKKESFPLTVTSAQKNPTAFYLCASSFTKNTDAFFGQGTRLTVV.

As to this clonotype: This may be a read error, as it is one base from a much larger clone. The gene calls are TRBV5-6 and TRBJ1-1, with D possibly being TRBD1 (5 bases). V was cut by 6 bases and J by 0 bases, with 15 bases left in between. Germline values: CDR1 SGHDT, CDR2 YYEEEE. The CDR3 length is 15 residues. CDR3 loop: CASNFGGRMNTEAFF. DNA for the CDR3: TGTGCCAGCAACTTCGGGGGACGGATGAACACTGAAGCTTTCTTT.

This clonotype was found a few times. A much more abundant neighbour one base away suggests this may be a read error. Since no conserved phenylalanine or tryptophan closes the CDR3, a read error is the likely cause. The rearrangement uses TRBV4-1 and TRBJ1-2, with 7 positions matching TRBD1. Germline values: CDR1 MGHRA, CDR2 YSYEKL. The CDR3 extends over 17 amino acids. V trimming: 1 base; J trimming: 5 bases; junction bases outside the gene matches: 13. The DNA for the CDR3 is TGCGCCAGCAGCCAAGGAACGTTGGGACAGAGGACTTATGGCTACACCCTC. Amino acid sequence: CASSQGTLGQRTYGYTL.

This clonotype was counted a few times. The V gene is TRBV12-3 or TRBV12-4, the J gene TRBJ2-3; D remains unclear. The V gene lost 8 bases and the J gene lost 6 bases, with 15 bases spanning the gap. CDR3 length: 13 amino acids. The DNA for the CDR3 is TGTGCCAGCCGTTCAGGAACAACGGATACGCAGTATTTT. Its translation is CASRSGTTDTQYF.

This clonotype showed up just a few times. The rearrangement joins TRBV24-1 to TRBJ2-1; TRBD1 agrees at 7 bases. The germline CDR1 and CDR2 sequences are KGHDR and SFDVKD. V lost 8 bases to trimming and J lost 8 bases; unmatched junction nucleotides: 8. The CDR3 has 13 residues. DNA of the CDR3: TGTGCCACCACCAGGGACAGTCTCGATGAGCAGTTCTTC. It specifies CATTRDSLDEQFF.

V usage is TRBV29-1 and J usage is TRBJ1-2; 8 nucleotides match TRBD1. Losses at the gene ends were 4 bases for V and 8 bases for J; bases not matched to a gene: 6. This CDR3 contains 12 residues. CDR1 SQVTM and CDR2 ANQGSEA come from the germline V gene. The CDR3 DNA reads TGCAGCGTTGCGCAGGGGGCTCGAGGCTACACCTTC. This encodes CSVAQGARGYTF. Drawing the rest from reference TRBV29-1 and TRBJ1-2, the complete variable domain is SAVISQKPSRDICQRGTSLTIQCQVDSQVTMMFWYRQQPGQSLTLIATANQGSEATYESGFVIDKFPISRPNLTFSTLTVSNMSPEDSSIYLCSVAQGARGYTFGSGTRLTVV.

This clonotype was picked up a small number of times. The gene calls are TRBV24-1 and TRBJ2-2; D is perhaps TRBD1 (5 bases). This CDR3 has 15 residues. Trimming left V 2 bases short and J 1 base short, with 7 bases between. Germline V gives CDR1 KGHDR, CDR2 SFDVKD. CDR3: CATSDYRRNTGELFF. CDR3 nucleotides: TGTGCCACCAGTGATTACAGGAGGAACACCGGGGAGCTGTTTTTT.

The rearrangement uses TRBV6-1 and TRBJ1-4; TRBD1 might be the D (5 bases). Germline values: CDR1 MNHNS, CDR2 SASEGT. V was cut by 5 bases and J by 7 bases, with 17 bases left in between. The CDR3 is made up of 15 amino acids. This CDR3 reads CASSQPGGAVEKLFF. Here the CDR3 DNA reads TGTGCCAGCAGTCAACCGGGAGGGGCCGTTGAAAAACTGTTTTTT.

The J gene is TRBJ2-1, the V gene TRBV9; 9 bases align to TRBD2. V lost 9 bases, J lost 2 bases, and 9 bases stayed unmatched. CDR1 and CDR2 (germline): SGDLS, YYNGEE. The CDR3 is 15 amino acids. In nucleotides, the CDR3 is TGTGCCATCATCGCCTTAGCGGGGGCCTACAATGAGCAGTTCTTC. Translated: CAIIALAGAYNEQFF. The entire variable domain, with the rest obtained from reference TRBV9 and TRBJ2-1, is as follows: DSGVTQTPKHLITATGQRVTLRCSPRSGDLSVYWYQQSLDQGLQFLIQYYNGEERAKGNILERFSAQQFPDLHSELNLSSLELGDSALYFCAIIALAGAYNEQFFGPGTRLTVL.

The genes are TRBV20-1 and TRBJ1-5, with D maybe TRBD1 (5 bases). CDR3 size: 15 residues. Germline-derived CDR1 and CDR2 are DFQATT and SNEGSKA (reference sequence). Trimming removed 0 bases at V and 7 bases at J, with 16 bases between. The CDR3 reads CSARDRARVGQPQHF. CDR3 DNA: TGCAGTGCTAGAGATCGGGCCAGGGTGGGCCAGCCCCAGCATTTT.

The J gene is TRBJ2-3, the V gene TRBV5-6, with D perhaps matching TRBD2 (6 bases). V lost 2 bases to trimming and J lost 5 bases, with 12 bases between them. The length of the CDR3 is 14 residues. The germline CDR1 and CDR2 sequences are SGHDT and YYEEEE. This chain's CDR3 is CASSFGGLIDTQYF. CDR3 in DNA: TGTGCCAGCAGCTTCGGGGGTCTGATAGATACGCAGTATTTT.

This clonotype was seen a handful of times. The chain uses TRBV6-1 and TRBJ1-2, with 11 bases fitting TRBD1. After removal of 8 bases from V and 0 bases from J, the junction contained 8 bases not matched to a gene. The CDR3 totals 16 residues. Germline V CDR1 and CDR2: MNHNS, SASEGT. The CDR3 loop is CASEGTGGFTNYGYTF. The CDR3 nucleotides are TGTGCCAGCGAGGGGACAGGGGGGTTTACTAACTATGGCTACACCTTC.

This chain uses TRBV6-5 with TRBJ2-2, with D uncertain. Trimming removed 1 base at V and 5 bases at J, with 11 bases between. Germline assignment: CDR1 MNHEY and CDR2 SVGAGI. This CDR3 region has 15 residues. CDR3 bases: TGTGCCAGCAGTTACTTTGACACTTCGACCGGGGAGCTGTTTTTT. It yields the protein CASSYFDTSTGELFF.

The chain combines TRBV15 with TRBJ2-5; 7 positions match TRBD1. The CDR3 has 17 amino acids. The germline gives CDR1 LNHNV, CDR2 YYDKDF (reference sequence). V lost 3 bases and J lost 2; bases outside the gene matches: 12. CDR3 sequence reads: CATSSSTAGTDQETQYF. Written as DNA, the CDR3 is TGTGCCACCAGCAGTTCGACCGCAGGGACAGATCAAGAGACCCAGTACTTC. Together with reference TRBV15 and TRBJ2-5, the CDR3 gives the full variable domain: DAMVIQNPRYQVTQFGKPVTLSCSQTLNHNVMYWYQQKSSQAPKLLFHYYDKDFNNEADTPDNFQSRRPNTSFCFLDIRSPGLGDTAMYLCATSSSTAGTDQETQYFGPGTRLLVL.

This clonotype was detected only a few times. The chain's CDR3 is CATSDTTTRRDGYTF. The CDR3 DNA reads TGTGCCACCAGTGATACGACGACCAGACGGGATGGCTACACCTTC. This rearrangement joins TRBV24-1 to TRBJ1-2; D remains unclear. Trimming shortened V by 3 bases and J by 6 bases, and 16 bases separated the two germline ends. This CDR3 is built from 15 residues. Germline loops: CDR1 KGHDR, CDR2 SFDVKD.